This TCR beta chain was sequenced in a study of T-cell reconstitution after alpha-beta-depleted transplantation in children. The TCRbeta library was prepared with unique molecular identifiers. TCRdb passed the PCR reads through MiXCR, listing each CDR3 protein once. The sample has roughly 89,000 distinct CDR3 sequences, more than 10% seen once; the top ten hold more than 11%. V was cut by 3 bases and J by 8 bases, with 13 bases left in between. This CDR3 is 13 amino acids long. From germline, CDR1 is LGHDT and CDR2 YNNKEL (reference sequence). The chain is built from TRBV3-1 and TRBJ1-1; possible D gene TRBD1, 5 bases. The specimen was PBMCs from the stem cell graft donor, collected from the stem cell graft. This receptor was identified in a human donor who donated a stem cell graft to a child with inherited bone marrow failure. The CDR3: CASSQGLGLEAFF. DNA for the CDR3: TGTGCCAGCAGCCAGGGGCTCGGATTGGAAGCTTTCTTT.